These T cell receptor beta chains were read from a single sample in a study of T cell responses to AZD1222 COVID-19 vaccine. Profiling relied on immunoSEQ multiplex PCR, and the TCRdb table lists in-frame clones only, not all of them. The table includes 90,000 to 120,000 clones, around 92% detected once. This material consisted of peripheral blood, taken 28 days after the second AZD1222 dose. These receptor sequences come from an adult who received the AZD1222 COVID-19 vaccine. Both conserved end residues are part of each CDR3. The D gene is left open where the match is weak. A row's size may be missing; if present it is once, few, many or a size class.

abundance	v_gene	j_gene	d_gene	len	CDR3aa	CDR3nt
NA	TRBV27	TRBJ2-7	NA	13	CASSTPGAYEQYF	TGTGCCAGCAGTACCCCCGGGGCCTACGAGCAGTACTTC
NA	TRBV7-2	TRBJ2-5	TRBD2	15	CASSEASGSQETQYF	TGTGCCAGCAGCGAAGCTAGCGGGAGCCAAGAGACCCAGTACTTC
NA	TRBV9	TRBJ2-1	NA	11	CASSGYLGLIF	TGTGCCAGCAGCGGATACTTGGGTCTGATCTTC
NA	TRBV18	TRBJ1-2	TRBD1	11	CASSSGQVVTF	TGTGCCAGCTCATCGGGACAGGTCGTAACCTTC
NA	TRBV30	TRBJ2-7	TRBD1	14	CAWTTTGGSSEQYF	TGTGCCTGGACGACGACAGGGGGGTCCAGCGAGCAGTACTTC
NA	TRBV10-3	TRBJ2-7	NA	14	CAISPIGQRYEQYF	TGTGCCATCAGCCCAATAGGGCAGCGGTACGAGCAGTACTTC
NA	TRBV4-1	TRBJ2-3	TRBD1	16	CASSQDWTGSGDTQYF	TGCGCCAGCAGCCAAGATTGGACAGGGTCAGGAGATACGCAGTATTTT
NA	TRBV6-1	TRBJ2-4	NA	11	CASSEAAAQYF	TGTGCCAGCAGTGAAGCCGCAGCCCAGTACTTC
NA	TRBV11-2	TRBJ2-7	NA	14	CASSPLGVDYEQYF	TGTGCCAGCAGCCCCTTGGGGGTTGACTACGAGCAGTACTTC
NA	TRBV5-6	TRBJ1-1	TRBD1	15	CASSHGPRGQAEAFF	TGTGCCAGCAGCCACGGCCCCAGGGGGCAAGCTGAAGCTTTCTTT
NA	TRBV4-3	TRBJ2-5	NA	14	CASSQNRHQETQYF	TGCGCCAGCAGCCAAAACAGGCACCAAGAGACCCAGTACTTC
NA	TRBV2	TRBJ2-7	TRBD1	13	CASTLTGGYEQYF	TGTGCCAGCACCTTGACAGGGGGCTACGAGCAGTACTTC
NA	TRBV4-2	TRBJ2-2	TRBD2	20	CASSQAGLAGGRAIGGELFF	TGTGCCAGCAGCCAAGCGGGACTAGCGGGAGGTCGCGCCATAGGCGGGGAGCTGTTTTTT
NA	TRBV27	TRBJ1-3	TRBD1	16	CASSLTGGRSGNTIYF	TGTGCCAGCAGTTTAACAGGGGGCCGCTCTGGAAACACCATATATTTT
NA	TRBV7-3	TRBJ2-1	TRBD1	16	CASSFFPGQGANEQFF	TGTGCCAGCAGCTTCTTCCCGGGACAGGGGGCCAATGAGCAGTTCTTC
NA	TRBV6-6	TRBJ1-5	TRBD1	14	CATTPGTAFTPQHF	TGTGCCACCACCCCGGGGACAGCCTTTACGCCCCAGCATTTT
NA	TRBV3-1/TRBV3-2	TRBJ2-1	TRBD2	16	CASSLRTSGGINEQFF	TGTGCCAGCAGCCTACGAACTAGCGGGGGGATCAATGAGCAGTTCTTC
NA	TRBV18	TRBJ1-3	TRBD1	17	CASTTGTGGINGNTIYF	TGTGCCAGCACTACCGGGACAGGGGGCATTAATGGAAACACCATATATTTT
NA	TRBV9	TRBJ1-1	TRBD1	17	CASSVGTGARMNTEAFF	TGTGCCAGCAGCGTTGGGACAGGCGCTCGTATGAACACTGAAGCTTTCTTT
NA	TRBV11-1	TRBJ1-1	NA	14	CASTLGGWNTEAFF	TGTGCCAGCACCCTGGGGGGTTGGAACACTGAAGCTTTCTTT
NA	TRBV7-9	TRBJ1-4	TRBD1	14	CASSLDRGLEKLFF	TGTGCCAGCAGCTTGGACAGGGGACTAGAAAAACTGTTTTTT
NA	TRBV3-1/TRBV3-2	TRBJ1-2	TRBD1	14	CASSQSDRDYGYTF	TGTGCCAGCAGCCAATCCGACAGGGACTATGGCTACACCTTC
once	TRBV4-2	TRBJ2-3	TRBD1	16	CASSQEWTGAADTQYF	TGTGCCAGCAGCCAAGAGTGGACAGGGGCAGCAGATACGCAGTATTTT
once	TRBV9	TRBJ1-2	NA	13	CASRKQGWDGYTF	TGTGCCAGCAGAAAACAGGGATGGGATGGCTACACCTTC
NA	TRBV9	TRBJ1-3	NA	16	CASSVGQGRTGNTIYF	TGTGCCAGCAGCGTAGGTCAGGGGCGGACTGGAAACACCATATATTTT
NA	TRBV3-1/TRBV3-2	TRBJ1-1	NA	12	CASRDLNTEAFF	TGTGCCAGCAGGGACTTGAACACTGAAGCTTTCTTT
NA	TRBV28	TRBJ2-1	TRBD1	18	CASSKRGIDRGRYNEQFF	TGTGCCAGCAGTAAGAGGGGGATTGACAGGGGTCGTTACAATGAGCAGTTCTTC